Presented here are 19 T cell receptor beta chains from one specimen sequenced in a study of long-term antiretroviral therapy in people with HIV. Survey-level resolution applied to immunoSEQ assay v3.0. Repertoires were generated with immunoSEQ multiplex PCR, while TCRdb's copy carries only in-frame clones and drops some. The data contain some 33,000 clones, roughly 95% of them seen just once; the ten biggest clones take up 2% to 3%. The sequences come from unsorted PBMCs, collected roughly 6.4 years after starting antiretroviral therapy. These receptors were taken from a man younger than 40 with HIV.

The CDR3 here is CASSQGQGRSYEQYF. CDR3 coding DNA: TGCGCCAGCAGCCAGGGACAGGGGCGCTCCTACGAGCAGTACTTC. The chain employs TRBV4-1 and TRBJ2-7; TRBD1 agrees at 10 bases. Germline CDR1 is MGHRA and CDR2 is YSYEKL. The CDR3 length is 15 residues. V shed 3 bases and J 0 bases; nucleotides not matched to a gene: 2.

The chain recombines TRBV18 with TRBJ1-1, with a tentative D call TRBD1 (5 bases). Trimming cost V 0 bases and J 0 bases, with 8 bases left between them. The length of the CDR3 is 15 residues. CDR1 and CDR2 from the germline V gene are KGHSH and LQKENI. The CDR3 sequence: CASSPPGQLNTEAFF. The CDR3 DNA reads TGTGCCAGCTCACCACCGGGGCAGCTGAACACTGAAGCTTTCTTT.

The J gene is TRBJ2-3, the V gene TRBV7-2; TRBD2 agrees at 9 bases. Germline-derived CDR1 and CDR2 are SGHTA and FQGNSA. V lost 2 bases and J lost 3; bases outside the gene matches: 6. CDR3 length equals 16 residues. CDR3 coding DNA: TGTGCCAGCAGCTTATTGGTAGCGGGAGTAACAGATACGCAGTATTTT. It translates to CASSLLVAGVTDTQYF.

The chain joins TRBV7-2 to TRBJ2-3; perhaps TRBD2 as D (6 bases). The CDR3 has 15 amino acids. The V and J ends lost 2 bases and 2 bases respectively, with 11 bases between them. Germline V gene data show CDR1 as SGHTA and CDR2 as FQGNSA. The CDR3 here is CASSLSRGSTDTQYF. The CDR3 coding sequence is TGTGCCAGCAGCTTATCCCGGGGGTCCACAGATACGCAGTATTTT.

This rearrangement joins TRBV4-1 to TRBJ2-3; 12 bases agree with TRBD2. The V gene end was trimmed by 4 bases and the J gene end by 2 bases; junction bases not matched to a gene: 4. The CDR3 runs 16 residues. Germline V gene lookup returns CDR1 MGHRA and CDR2 YSYEKL. The CDR3 DNA is TGCGCCAGCAGCCCCCTAGCGGGAGGGCCCACAGATACGCAGTATTTT. Its translation: CASSPLAGGPTDTQYF.

In its sample, this clone was seen once. This chain uses TRBV15 with TRBJ2-7; 7 bases are a match to TRBD2. V dropped 5 bases and J dropped 2; count of bases not matched to a gene: 9. The CDR3 totals 15 residues. The germline CDR1 and CDR2 sequences are LNHNV and YYDKDF (reference sequence). The CDR3 DNA reads as TGTGCCACCAGCGGACGCGGGGGAGTCACCTACGAGCAGTACTTC. The encoded protein is CATSGRGGVTYEQYF.

This clone was observed once. The gene calls are TRBV4-3 and TRBJ1-1, with D unresolved. Between the trimmed V and J ends, which lost 0 bases and 4 bases, there was a span of 15 bases. Per germline, CDR1 LGHNA and CDR2 YSLEER. The CDR3 consists of 16 residues. CDR3: CASSQDLRAGGTEAFF. CDR3 bases: TGCGCCAGCAGCCAAGATTTGAGGGCGGGAGGCACTGAAGCTTTCTTT.

This clone showed up just once. This chain connects TRBV6-5 to TRBJ2-7; unclear D gene. The V end was cut by 3 bases, the J end by 6 bases, with 18 bases between. This CDR3 has 15 amino acids. Germline values: CDR1 MNHEY, CDR2 SVGAGI. Here the CDR3 reads CASSYVRHLKAEQYF. The CDR3, as DNA: TGTGCCAGCAGTTATGTTAGGCATCTAAAAGCCGAGCAGTACTTC.

V gene TRBV27 combines with J gene TRBJ2-2; 11 bases align to TRBD2. CDR1 and CDR2 from the germline V gene are MNHEY and SMNVEV (reference sequence). The CDR3 is made up of 15 amino acids. Losses at the gene ends were 3 bases for V and 5 bases for J; bases not matched to a gene: 2. The CDR3 loop is CASSFVAGGTGELFF. CDR3 sequence (DNA): TGTGCCAGCAGTTTTGTAGCGGGAGGGACCGGGGAGCTGTTTTTT.

The CDR3 nucleotides are TGCGCCAGCAGTGATGGACAGCCCCAGCATTTT. It translates to CASSDGQPQHF. J is TRBJ1-5 and V is TRBV10-2; D uncertain. Trimming shortened V by 3 bases and J by 7 bases, and 4 bases separated the two germline ends. Germline V lookup: CDR1 WSHSY, CDR2 SAAADI. The CDR3 loop spans 11 amino acids.

This sequence joins TRBV6-6 and TRBJ2-6; either TRBD1 or TRBD2 may fit D (5 bases each). The CDR3 has 15 amino acids. With 0 bases removed from V and 4 bases from J, the gap between germline ends came to 7 bases. CDR1 and CDR2 from the germline V gene are MNHNY and SVGAGI (reference sequence). CDR3 sequence (DNA): TGTGCCAGCAGTTACTCGGGGACCGGGGCCAACGTCCTGACTTTC. Protein sequence: CASSYSGTGANVLTF.

The chain employs TRBV7-8 and TRBJ2-7, with 9 bases matching TRBD2. This CDR3 is 16 amino acids long. Germline V CDR1 and CDR2: SGHVS, FQNEAQ. V lost 6 bases to trimming and J lost 5 bases; unmatched junction nucleotides: 14. This CDR3 reads CASSSPVAGGLNEQYF. The CDR3 DNA reads as TGTGCCAGCAGTTCTCCCGTTGCGGGAGGGCTGAACGAGCAGTACTTC.

This clone was found once. The V gene is TRBV7-8, the J gene TRBJ1-5; weak D call: TRBD1 (5 bases). CDR1 is SGHVS and CDR2 is FQNEAQ in the germline V gene. This CDR3 contains 15 residues. The V end lost 6 bases, the J end lost 7 bases, and 19 bases lay between the germline ends. CDR3 nucleotide sequence: TGTGCCAGCAGTCCCATTCAGGGCCTCGGGCAGCCCCAGCATTTT. Protein sequence: CASSPIQGLGQPQHF.

V gene TRBV7-9 combines with J gene TRBJ2-2; D uncertain. Germline lookup yields CDR1 SEHNR and CDR2 FQNEAQ (reference sequence). This CDR3 comprises 14 residues. V was clipped by 8 bases and J by 6 bases, with 16 bases between them. CDR3 sequence reads: CASGSGLGAGELFF. The CDR3 nucleotides are TGTGCCAGCGGCTCCGGGCTCGGCGCCGGGGAGCTGTTTTTT.

The chain couples TRBV29-1 to TRBJ1-1; a weak D match, TRBD1 (6 bases). The V end lost 5 bases, the J end lost 4 bases, and 14 bases lay between the germline ends. Per the germline V gene, CDR1 is SQVTM and CDR2 is ANQGSEA. The CDR3 has 13 amino acids. The CDR3 spells CSVHRVMRTEAFF. CDR3 DNA sequence: TGCAGCGTTCACAGGGTGATGCGCACTGAAGCTTTCTTT.

This clone was seen a handful of times. The gene calls are TRBV7-2 and TRBJ2-2; possibly TRBD2 for D (6 bases). CDR3 size: 15 residues. Germline V gives CDR1 SGHTA, CDR2 FQGNSA. V lost 1 base to trimming and J lost 6 bases, with 12 bases between them. CDR3 sequence: CASSLGGLWAGELFF. DNA of the CDR3: TGTGCCAGCAGCTTAGGGGGACTTTGGGCCGGGGAGCTGTTTTTT.

The chain is built from TRBV4-1 and TRBJ2-7, with TRBD2 matching over 7 bases. Germline V lookup: CDR1 MGHRA, CDR2 YSYEKL. V gave up 0 bases and J gave up 5 bases; unmatched junction bases: 1. CDR3 length equals 13 residues. The CDR3 DNA follows: TGCGCCAGCAGCCAAGACGGGAGGCACGAGCAGTACTTC. Protein product: CASSQDGRHEQYF.

The chain employs TRBV14 and TRBJ2-5; D unclear. Germline lookup yields CDR1 SGHDN and CDR2 FVKESK. The V gene lost 3 bases and the J gene lost 0 bases, with 5 bases spanning the gap. The CDR3 spans 13 residues. The CDR3, as DNA: TGTGCCAGCAGCCAGCGGTACCAAGAGACCCAGTACTTC. Protein: CASSQRYQETQYF.

This clone was found once. The J gene is TRBJ2-7, the V gene TRBV5-1; 7 nucleotides match TRBD1. Germline V gives CDR1 SGHRS, CDR2 YFSETQ. CDR3 length equals 13 residues. V was clipped by 8 bases and J by 2 bases; unmatched bases: 7. The CDR3 loop is CASRETGTYEQYF. Written as DNA, the CDR3 is TGCGCCAGTCGCGAGACAGGGACCTACGAGCAGTACTTC.